The TCR beta chain under discussion was sequenced for a study of T-cell reconstitution after alpha-beta-depleted transplantation in children. Preparing the TCRbeta library involved the use of unique molecular identifiers. Each CDR3 protein is one row after TCRdb ran MiXCR on the PCR reads. The sample records roughly 400,000 distinct CDR3 sequences, about 20% being singletons. V lost 3 bases and J lost 10; bases outside the gene matches: 15. The CDR3 has 17 residues. Germline V lookup: CDR1 SEHNR, CDR2 FQNEAQ (reference sequence). This clonotype has just a few counts. This chain uses TRBV7-9 with TRBJ2-1; 10 nucleotides match TRBD2. The sequence was obtained from a human donor who donated a stem cell graft to a child with acute myeloid leukemia. This material consisted of PBMCs from the stem cell graft donor, taken from the stem cell graft. The CDR3 DNA is TGTGCCAGCAGCTTGTTCGGGCTAGCGGGAGCCTCGCACGAGCAGTTCTTC. It translates to CASSLFGLAGASHEQFF. Filled out from reference TRBV7-9 and TRBJ2-1, the complete variable domain reads DTGVSQNPRHKITKRGQNVTFRCDPISEHNRLYWYRQTLGQGPEFLTYFQNEAQLEKSRLLSDRFSAERPKGSFSTLEIQRTEQGDSAMYLCASSLFGLAGASHEQFFGPGTRLTVL.